This entry lists 23 T cell receptor beta chains sequenced from one sample in a study of T-cell reconstitution after alpha-beta-depleted transplantation in children (TCRdb year 2016). Receptors were amplified or captured by PCR. The reads were generated on an Illumina HiSeq 2500. To normalize quantification of the TCRbeta repertoire, the TCR libraries were built with molecular barcoding that relied on unique molecular identifiers. The public sequencing data were trimmed at Q25 with fastp and processed into clonotypes with MiXCR by TCRdb, which kept only in-frame beta chains. When rows share a CDR3 protein, they turn into one entry using the most common DNA and genes. This sample gives around 480,000 distinct CDR3 sequences in total; about 33% of them show up just once. The ten largest clones take up roughly 2.5% of the sample. The sample was PBMCs from the stem cell graft donor, taken from the stem cell graft. These receptors were obtained from a human donor who donated a stem cell graft to a child with aplastic anemia.

The V gene is TRBV7-2, the J gene TRBJ2-7, with a weak D call TRBD2 (6 bases). CDR1 SGHTA and CDR2 FQGNSA come from the germline V gene. V was cut by 2 bases and J by 11 bases, with 13 bases left in between. CDR3 size: 12 residues. Here the CDR3 reads CASSLPGVLEYF. CDR3 in DNA: TGTGCCAGCAGCTTACCGGGGGTACTTGAGTACTTC.

The chain combines TRBV6-5 with TRBJ2-1, with D possibly being TRBD1 (6 bases). Germline assignment: CDR1 MNHEY and CDR2 SVGAGI. This CDR3 has 13 residues. The ends were cut back, 2 bases at V and 9 bases at J, with 11 bases in the middle. The CDR3 DNA follows: TGTGCCAGCAGTTACACTAGAGGGGGTGAGCAGTTCTTC. Residues: CASSYTRGGEQFF.

The gene calls are TRBV14 and TRBJ2-2; 8 positions match TRBD2. Germline lookup yields CDR1 SGHDN and CDR2 FVKESK. The V gene end was trimmed by 5 bases and the J gene end by 3 bases; junction bases not matched to a gene: 8. The CDR3 spans 16 residues. As DNA, the CDR3 is TGTGCCAGCAGCTACAGTAGCGGGGCGCACACCGGGGAGCTGTTTTTT. Translated: CASSYSSGAHTGELFF.

In its sample, this clonotype was seen a few times. V is TRBV10-3 and J is TRBJ2-2; 8 bases match TRBD2. CDR3 size: 11 residues. V lost 11 bases to trimming and J lost 6 bases; unmatched junction nucleotides: 2. Germline-derived CDR1 and CDR2 are ENHRY and SYGVKD. In DNA form, the CDR3 reads TGTGCCGCGCGGGGGGCCGGGGAGCTGTTTTTT. It specifies CAARGAGELFF.

This clonotype was observed a handful of times. V usage is TRBV7-9 and J usage is TRBJ2-7; no firm D call. Trimming cost V 0 bases and J 3 bases, with 3 bases left between them. This CDR3 is built from 12 residues. Germline V gene data show CDR1 as SEHNR and CDR2 as FQNEAQ (reference sequence). The CDR3 nucleotides read TGTGCCAGCAGCTTAGCCGTCTACGAGCAGTACTTC. Protein sequence: CASSLAVYEQYF.

CDR3 region: CASSDSRMNTEAFF. The CDR3, as DNA: TGTGCCAGCAGCGATTCCCGGATGAACACTGAAGCTTTCTTT. The chain carries TRBV7-9 and TRBJ1-1; no clear D gene. The CDR3 has 14 residues. Trimming removed 5 bases at V and 0 bases at J, with 10 bases between. Germline loops: CDR1 SEHNR, CDR2 FQNEAQ (reference sequence).

The gene calls are TRBV6-5 and TRBJ1-1; D uncertain. The CDR3 is 12 amino acids. The V end lost 6 bases, the J end lost 8 bases, and 13 bases lay between the germline ends. Germline CDR1 reads MNHEY; CDR2 reads SVGAGI. CDR3 sequence reads: CASSPTSVEAFF. The CDR3, as DNA: TGTGCCAGCAGCCCGACGTCGGTGGAAGCTTTCTTT.

The chain recombines TRBV11-2 with TRBJ2-5, with 11 bases that match TRBD2. V lost 1 base, J lost 1 base, and 8 bases stayed unmatched. Germline assignment: CDR1 SGHAT and CDR2 FQNNGV. The CDR3 contains 18 residues. The CDR3 loop is CASSLGVLGLAAQETQYF. CDR3 bases: TGTGCCAGCAGCTTAGGGGTTTTGGGACTAGCGGCCCAAGAGACCCAGTACTTC.

This clonotype was seen more than once but under ten times. V usage is TRBV21-1 and J usage is TRBJ1-2; TRBD1 was called by the table and not checked on the DNA. TRBV21-1 is labeled a pseudogene. This CDR3 contains 19 residues. This chain's CDR3 is CASSKLPRDRLPNNYGYTF. The DNA for the CDR3 is TGTGCCAGCAGCAAGTTACCCCGGGACAGGCTTCCCAATAACTATGGCTACACCTTC.

The chain has TRBV28 and TRBJ1-1, with D unresolved. The V gene lost 7 bases and the J gene lost 8 bases, with 26 bases spanning the gap. This CDR3 region has 16 residues. Germline CDR1 and CDR2: MDHEN and SYDVKM. CDR3 nucleotide sequence: TGTGCCAGCACCCGGATGGATCTTAATTCGGCGGCGGAAGCTTTCTTT. This sequence encodes CASTRMDLNSAAEAFF. Variable domain in full (rest from reference TRBV28 and TRBJ1-1): DVKVTQSSRYLVKRTGEKVFLECVQDMDHENMFWYRQDPGLGLRLIYFSYDVKMKEKGDIPEGYSVSREKKERFSLILESASTNQTSMYLCASTRMDLNSAAEAFFGQGTRLTVV.

This clonotype was seen at least ten times. This sequence joins TRBV20-1 and TRBJ1-4; D unclear. Trimming removed 5 bases from V and 2 bases from J, with 15 bases in between. The CDR3 is 15 residues long. Germline CDR1 and CDR2: DFQATT and SNEGSKA (reference sequence). Here the CDR3 reads CSARQLGRTNEKLFF. The CDR3 bases are TGCAGTGCTCGCCAGCTCGGACGGACTAATGAAAAACTGTTTTTT.

Concerning this clonotype itself: One end of the junction varies from germline; a read error may be responsible. This chain uses TRBV6-4 with TRBJ2-1; perhaps TRBD2 as D (6 bases). From germline, CDR1 is MRHNA and CDR2 SNTAGT. CDR3 length: 13 amino acids. The CDR3 nucleotides read TGTGGCAGCAGTGACCACGGGGGATATGAGCAGTTCTTC. It translates to CGSSDHGGYEQFF.

This sequence joins TRBV30 and TRBJ1-4, with D hard to call. V lost 8 bases and J lost 8, with 21 bases in between. CDR3 length: 14 residues. CDR1 GTSNPN and CDR2 SVGIG come from the germline V gene (reference sequence). This CDR3 is CAASRLNKGEKLFF. The DNA for the CDR3 is TGTGCCGCATCGAGACTTAATAAAGGGGAAAAACTGTTTTTT.

This clonotype was picked up a small number of times. The rearrangement joins TRBV3-1 to TRBJ1-1; 7 bases agree with TRBD1. There are 13 residues in the CDR3. V lost 4 bases and J lost 8; bases outside the gene matches: 7. Per germline, CDR1 LGHDT and CDR2 YNNKEL (reference sequence). The CDR3 bases are TGTGCCAGCAGCCCCGACAGGGCGAGAGAAGCTTTCTTT. It yields the protein CASSPDRAREAFF. The variable domain in full, completed from reference TRBV3-1 and TRBJ1-1, reads DTAVSQTPKYLVTQMGNDKSIKCEQNLGHDTMYWYKQDSKKFLKIMFSYNNKELIINETVPNRFSPKSPDKAHLNLHINSLELGDSAVYFCASSPDRAREAFFGQGTRLTVV.

The chain is built from TRBV29-1 and TRBJ2-7; D unclear. V was pared by 0 bases and J by 2 bases, with 5 bases between. The CDR3 is 12 amino acids. CDR1 and CDR2 from the germline V gene are SQVTM and ANQGSEA. This chain's CDR3 is CSVEDGTYEQYF. CDR3 coding DNA: TGCAGCGTTGAAGATGGAACCTACGAGCAGTACTTC.

Turning to this clonotype: A read error may be the cause here, since a much bigger clone is one base away. The chain links TRBV12-3 or TRBV12-4 to TRBJ2-2; TRBD1 matches at 9 bases. The CDR3 consists of 15 residues. With 3 bases clipped from V and 4 bases from J, the junction kept 3 bases outside the gene matches. CDR3 in amino acids: CASSFGDRATGELFF. CDR3 DNA: TGTGCCAGCAGTTTTGGGGACAGGGCCACCGGGGAGCTGTTTTTT.

V and J are TRBV29-1 and TRBJ1-1; D remains unclear. Trimming shortened V by 5 bases and J by 3 bases, and 10 bases separated the two germline ends. Germline V gene sequence: CDR1 SQVTM, CDR2 ANQGSEA. The CDR3 spans 12 residues. CDR3 DNA: TGCAGCGTTCTGGGTACGGACACTGAAGCTTTCTTT. This gives the protein CSVLGTDTEAFF. The entire variable domain, with the rest obtained from reference TRBV29-1 and TRBJ1-1, is as follows: SAVISQKPSRDICQRGTSLTIQCQVDSQVTMMFWYRQQPGQSLTLIATANQGSEATYESGFVIDKFPISRPNLTFSTLTVSNMSPEDSSIYLCSVLGTDTEAFFGQGTRLTVV.

This clonotype was seen only a few times. The rearrangement uses TRBV7-2 and TRBJ1-5; D is ambiguous. This CDR3 is built from 15 residues. CDR1 is SGHTA and CDR2 is FQGNSA in the germline V gene. V lost 1 base to trimming and J lost 5 bases, with 12 bases between them. For the CDR3, the DNA is TGTGCCAGCAGCTTAGGCAGCGCTAACCATCAGCCCCAGCATTTT. This translates into CASSLGSANHQPQHF.

The rearrangement joins TRBV20-1 to TRBJ2-2, with D perhaps matching TRBD1 (7 bases). The CDR3 contains 14 residues. The ends were cut back, 2 bases at V and 5 bases at J, with 12 bases in the middle. Germline V gene lookup returns CDR1 DFQATT and CDR2 SNEGSKA (reference sequence). CDR3 coding DNA: TGCAGTGCTAGAAAGACAGGGAGGACCGGGGAGCTGTTTTTT. Encoded protein: CSARKTGRTGELFF.

This clonotype was counted only a few times. The chain carries TRBV15 and TRBJ1-2, with TRBD1 identical over 10 bases. Germline loops: CDR1 LNHNV, CDR2 YYDKDF (reference sequence). V was pared by 5 bases and J by 10 bases, with 13 bases of the junction left unmatched. The CDR3 has 15 residues. Written as DNA, the CDR3 is TGTGCCACCAGCGATGTCGGGACAGGGGCCTGGAACTACACCTTC. Translating it yields CATSDVGTGAWNYTF.

This clonotype was seen more than once but under ten times. V usage is TRBV6-6 and J usage is TRBJ2-1; TRBD1 matches 7 bases. The V gene's germline CDR1 is MNHNY and CDR2 SVGAGI (reference sequence). There are 12 residues in the CDR3. The V gene end was trimmed by 5 bases and the J gene end by 9 bases; junction bases not matched to a gene: 4. This CDR3 reads CASSLTGIEQFF. The CDR3 DNA reads TGTGCCAGCAGTCTGACAGGGATTGAGCAGTTCTTC.

The chain combines TRBV6-6 with TRBJ2-4, with D perhaps TRBD1 (6 bases). V was pared by 4 bases and J by 5 bases, with 9 bases between. In germline, CDR1 is MNHNY, CDR2 SVGAGI (reference sequence). The CDR3 has 13 residues. CDR3 sequence: CASSFQGQNIQYF. Here the CDR3 DNA reads TGTGCCAGCAGTTTCCAGGGGCAAAACATTCAGTACTTC.

The chain recombines TRBV29-1 with TRBJ2-2, with TRBD2 matching 7 bases. This CDR3 comprises 13 residues. CDR1 and CDR2 from the germline V gene are SQVTM and ANQGSEA. Trimming cost V 5 bases and J 4 bases; bases outside gene matches: 4. The CDR3 DNA reads as TGCAGCGTTAGGCCGGGAGGCACCGGGGAGCTGTTTTTT. Protein: CSVRPGGTGELFF.